The entry that follows covers one T cell receptor (beta chain) sequence. This specimen comes from a study of T cell clusters in autoimmune cytopenias. Across the study: Healthy control donors averaged around 56 years of age, with a median of almost 60 years. A median of approximately 47,000 TRB reads per sample yielded a median around 2,500 distinct clonotypes.

TRB rearrangements were amplified by touch-down multiplex PCR with mixed TRB-A/B primers. TCRdb re-called the multiplex PCR reads; one entry per CDR3 protein, DNA not given. Its listing shows roughly 11,000 distinct CDR3 sequences. This CDR3 region has 15 residues. About 39,000 genome equivalents of blood DNA were amplified for TRB. A further study also used this sample, focusing on T cell repertoires in aging, cancer and after chemotherapy. That source reports: Over several months to years, re-sampled healthy donor repertoires clearly shared clones. Untreated cancer patients had significantly lower blood TCR diversity than age-matched healthy donors.

The J gene is TRBJ1-4, the V gene TRBV12-3 or TRBV12-4; TCRdb indicates TRBD1, and absent DNA this call remains unverified. Material for sequencing was peripheral blood. The clonotype originates from a human donor in good health. CDR3: CASSFGGTGDEKLFF.